This is a list of T cell receptor beta chains from one sample in a study of CD8+CD57+ T cells in acquired aplastic anemia. TCRdb re-called the reads through MiXCR, storing one row per CDR3 protein. Of 50,000 to 65,000 distinct CDR3 sequences in the sample, approximately 52% were seen once. Sequencing was performed on sorted CD4+, CD8+, or CD8+CD57+ T cells (not recorded which) from PBMCs. Source of these receptors: a human donor with aplastic anemia. Each CDR3 is given with its conserved first and last residue. A D gene is named only where the DNA matches it firmly. Clone size is given for some rows only: seen once, a few or many times, or a class if the clone is expanded.

V: TRBV20-1; D: TRBD2; J: TRBJ2-1; size: NA; CDR3: CSATEPFAAGGNEQFF; DNA: TGCAGTGCTACGGAACCGTTTGCAGCGGGGGGCAATGAGCAGTTCTTC
V: TRBV2; D: NA; J: TRBJ2-5; size: many; CDR3: CASSEARRETQYF; DNA: TGTGCCAGCAGTGAAGCTCGAAGGGAGACCCAGTACTTC
V: TRBV29-1; D: NA; J: TRBJ1-2; size: few; CDR3: CSVLGGAVGYTF; DNA: TGCAGCGTCCTCGGAGGGGCGGTTGGCTACACCTTC
V: TRBV19; D: TRBD2; J: TRBJ2-7; size: NA; CDR3: CASSLAGAGYEQYF; DNA: TGTGCCAGTAGCCTAGCGGGGGCTGGGTACGAGCAGTACTTC
V: TRBV19; D: TRBD1; J: TRBJ1-1; size: NA; CDR3: CASRKTGSTEAFF; DNA: TGTGCCAGTAGGAAGACAGGGTCCACTGAAGCTTTCTTT
V: TRBV29-1; D: TRBD1; J: TRBJ2-7; size: NA; CDR3: CSVEGQGSRYEQYF; DNA: TGCAGCGTTGAAGGACAGGGAAGTCGCTACGAGCAGTACTTC
V: TRBV10-3; D: NA; J: TRBJ2-1; size: NA; CDR3: CAVRDAYDEQFF; DNA: TGTGCCGTCCGGGACGCCTACGATGAGCAGTTCTTC
V: TRBV24-1; D: NA; J: TRBJ2-2; size: many; CDR3: CATTLTGTGELFF; DNA: TGTGCCACCACCCTAACGGGCACCGGGGAGCTGTTTTTT
V: TRBV6-5; D: NA; J: TRBJ2-3; size: NA; CDR3: CASSYRDGYTDTQYF; DNA: TGTGCCAGCAGTTACAGGGATGGCTACACAGATACGCAGTATTTT
V: TRBV13; D: NA; J: TRBJ2-3; size: NA; CDR3: CASSFNRGTDTQYF; DNA: TGTGCCAGCAGCTTCAACAGGGGCACAGATACGCAGTATTTT
V: TRBV20-1; D: TRBD1; J: TRBJ1-5; size: many; CDR3: CSAKGTDESESQHF; DNA: TGCAGTGCCAAGGGGACAGATGAATCAGAGTCCCAGCATTTT
V: TRBV2; D: TRBD2; J: TRBJ2-7; size: NA; CDR3: CASSGRWRLQQYF; DNA: TGTGCCAGCAGCGGGAGGTGGAGGCTGCAGCAGTACTTC
V: TRBV24-1; D: TRBD1; J: TRBJ2-1; size: once; CDR3: CATSGWTGAFEQFF; DNA: TGTGCCACCAGTGGATGGACAGGGGCGTTTGAGCAGTTCTTC
V: TRBV2; D: TRBD2; J: TRBJ2-7; size: NA; CDR3: CASSELGLAGNEQYF; DNA: TGTGCCAGCAGTGAACTAGGACTAGCGGGAAACGAGCAGTACTTC
V: TRBV15; D: NA; J: TRBJ1-2; size: once; CDR3: CATRGSGGYTF; DNA: TGTGCCACCAGGGGGTCCGGTGGCTACACCTTC
V: TRBV7-2; D: NA; J: TRBJ2-7; size: NA; CDR3: CASSQGGGSAYEQYF; DNA: TGTGCCAGCAGCCAAGGAGGGGGTTCGGCCTACGAGCAGTACTTC